The present T cell receptor beta chain was sequenced within a study of blood T cell repertoires in COVID-19. There are many counts of this clone. The authors' processing: Nucleated cell counts were estimated from reference gene primer amplification. Using immunoSEQ multiplex PCR, the repertoire was profiled, and TCRdb retains in-frame clones only, with some absent. The V and J calls and clone size are taken from that table; D and trimming were inferred from the DNA. The top ten clones hold around 18% of a sample with roughly 300,000 clones, more than 85% of them seen once. In terms of age and location, participants ranged from roughly 18 to 100 years and lived in 24 US areas. Cohort 3 recovered donors had two negative PCRs, clearance, or symptom resolution. Germline CDR1 MNHEY, CDR2 SVGEGT. This CDR3 contains 16 residues. V trimming: 2 bases; J trimming: 7 bases; junction bases outside the gene matches: 4.

This sequence was found in a woman aged 25 to 39 who had recovered from COVID-19. V gene TRBV6-2 or TRBV6-3 combines with J gene TRBJ2-2; 13 bases match TRBD2. Sequencing was done on a sample of PBMCs or T cells enriched from blood (not recorded which). The CDR3 bases are TGTGCCAGCAGTTACCCGACTAGCGGGAGGAACGGGGAGCTGTTTTTT. Its translation: CASSYPTSGRNGELFF.